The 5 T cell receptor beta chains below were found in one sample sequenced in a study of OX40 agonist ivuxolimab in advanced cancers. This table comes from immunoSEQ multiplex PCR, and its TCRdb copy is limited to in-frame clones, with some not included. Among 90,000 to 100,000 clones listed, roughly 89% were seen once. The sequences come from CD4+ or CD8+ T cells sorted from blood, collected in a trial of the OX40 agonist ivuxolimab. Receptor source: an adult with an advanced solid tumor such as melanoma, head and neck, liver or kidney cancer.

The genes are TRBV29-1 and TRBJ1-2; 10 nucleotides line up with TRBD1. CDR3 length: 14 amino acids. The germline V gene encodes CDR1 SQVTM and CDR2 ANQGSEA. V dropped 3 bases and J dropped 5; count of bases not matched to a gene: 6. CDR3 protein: CSVDPGTGAYGYTF. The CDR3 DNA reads TGCAGCGTTGACCCGGGGACAGGGGCGTATGGCTACACCTTC. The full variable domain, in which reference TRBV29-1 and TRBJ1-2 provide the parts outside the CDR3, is SAVISQKPSRDICQRGTSLTIQCQVDSQVTMMFWYRQQPGQSLTLIATANQGSEATYESGFVIDKFPISRPNLTFSTLTVSNMSPEDSSIYLCSVDPGTGAYGYTFGSGTRLTVV.

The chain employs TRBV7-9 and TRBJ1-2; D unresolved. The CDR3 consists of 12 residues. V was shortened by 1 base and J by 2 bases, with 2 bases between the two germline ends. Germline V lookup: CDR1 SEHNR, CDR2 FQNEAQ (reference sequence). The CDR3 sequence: CASSLGNYGYTF. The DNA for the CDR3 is TGTGCCAGCAGCTTAGGGAACTATGGCTACACCTTC. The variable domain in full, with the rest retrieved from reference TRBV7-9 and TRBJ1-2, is DTGVSQNPRHKITKRGQNVTFRCDPISEHNRLYWYRQTLGQGPEFLTYFQNEAQLEKSRLLSDRFSAERPKGSFSTLEIQRTEQGDSAMYLCASSLGNYGYTFGSGTRLTVV.

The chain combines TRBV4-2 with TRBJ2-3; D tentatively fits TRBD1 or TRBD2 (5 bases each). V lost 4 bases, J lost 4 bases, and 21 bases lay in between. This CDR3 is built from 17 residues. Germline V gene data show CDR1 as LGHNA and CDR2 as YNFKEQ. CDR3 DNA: TGTGCCAGCAGCCGGGTTGGGGACCTACCCCTGCCAGATACGCAGTATTTT. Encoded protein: CASSRVGDLPLPDTQYF.

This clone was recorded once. The DNA for the CDR3 is TGTGCCAGCAGCTCACCTACAGGGGAACATGAGCAGTTCTTC. This sequence encodes CASSSPTGEHEQFF. The V gene is TRBV5-4, the J gene TRBJ2-1, with 7 positions matching TRBD1. CDR1 is SGHNT, CDR2 YYREEE, per germline (reference sequence). The CDR3 consists of 14 residues. The ends lost 3 bases at V and 8 bases at J; junction bases unmatched: 8.

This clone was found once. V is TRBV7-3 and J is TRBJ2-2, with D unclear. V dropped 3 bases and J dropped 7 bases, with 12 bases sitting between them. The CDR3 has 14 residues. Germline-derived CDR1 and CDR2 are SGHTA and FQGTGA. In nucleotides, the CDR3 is TGTGCCAGCAGCTTGAGACATCAAGGCGGGGAGCTGTTTTTT. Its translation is CASSLRHQGGELFF.